This entry lists 5 T cell receptor beta chains sequenced from one sample in a study of T cell responses to AZD1222 COVID-19 vaccine. The table came from immunoSEQ multiplex PCR; TCRdb's copy has only in-frame clones and leaves some out. The repertoire holds about 110,000 clones, with 92% as singletons. The specimen was peripheral blood, collected 28 days after the second AZD1222 dose. These receptors were taken from an adult who received the AZD1222 COVID-19 vaccine.

This clone was observed a few times. V gene TRBV27 combines with J gene TRBJ2-3; TRBD1 is a possible D gene (5 bases). Germline V CDR1 and CDR2: MNHEY, SMNVEV (reference sequence). The V gene lost 7 bases and the J gene lost 0 bases, with 17 bases spanning the gap. The length of the CDR3 is 16 residues. The CDR3 bases are TGTGCCAGCACCTTGACAGCTCCCCGTAGCACAGATACGCAGTATTTT. Protein product: CASTLTAPRSTDTQYF.

The count of this clone is one. The rearrangement links TRBV5-1 to TRBJ1-1; maybe TRBD1 (6 bases). Trimming took 0 bases from V and 4 from J, leaving 7 bases between them. The germline V gene encodes CDR1 SGHRS and CDR2 YFSETQ. The CDR3 spans 13 residues. The CDR3: CASSLEGGTEAFF. CDR3 in DNA: TGCGCCAGCAGCTTGGAGGGGGGCACTGAAGCTTTCTTT.

This clone was seen only once. This rearrangement joins TRBV5-1 to TRBJ2-5, with TRBD2 matching over 7 bases. Looked up from germline, CDR1 is SGHRS and CDR2 is YFSETQ. Losses at the gene ends were 5 bases for V and 0 bases for J; bases not matched to a gene: 13. The CDR3 covers 17 residues. This CDR3 is CASSTSPASGYQETQYF. CDR3 DNA: TGCGCCAGCAGTACGAGTCCGGCTAGCGGATACCAAGAGACCCAGTACTTC.

This clone was observed a handful of times. The chain is built from TRBV7-8 and TRBJ1-4, with 7 bases matching TRBD1. The CDR3 has 17 residues. The junction had 5 bases not matched to a gene; V was cut back by 1 base and J by 0 bases. Looked up from germline, CDR1 is SGHVS and CDR2 is FQNEAQ. The DNA of the CDR3 is TGTGCCAGCAGCTTAGTGACAGGGCATGCAACTAATGAAAAACTGTTTTTT. It is translated as CASSLVTGHATNEKLFF.

The rearrangement uses TRBV6-1 and TRBJ2-3; 8 bases map to TRBD2. The CDR3 has 17 amino acids. Germline V lookup: CDR1 MNHNS, CDR2 SASEGT. V lost 1 base to trimming and J lost 7 bases; unmatched junction nucleotides: 13. CDR3 sequence: CASSEGGGAGVLNTQYF. The CDR3 bases are TGTGCCAGCAGTGAAGGGGGGGGAGCGGGGGTCCTAAATACGCAGTATTTT.